Detailed here is one T cell receptor (beta chain). Amplification of TCR beta CDR3 regions used RNA transcripts. Amplification began with first-round RT-PCR using HTBI primers, then second-round multiplex PCR was performed. TCRdb reprocessed the multiplex PCR reads via MiXCR and lists one record per CDR3 protein. The table shows about 550,000 distinct CDR3 sequences, with 35% to 40% occurring only once. These data come from a study of Graves' ophthalmopathy and Graves' hyperthyroidism. The CDR3 has 15 amino acids. Trimming at V came to 9 bases and at J to 2 bases, leaving 9 bases not matched to a gene. CDR1 is SNHLY, CDR2 FYNNEI, per germline.

The sample comprised peripheral blood or thyroid tissue (not recorded which). The source is an adult man with Graves' hyperthyroidism. The V gene is TRBV2, the J gene TRBJ2-3; 9 bases fit TRBD1. CDR3 protein: CASLGQGWPTDTQYF. CDR3 DNA sequence: TGTGCCAGTCTGGGACAGGGCTGGCCCACAGATACGCAGTATTTT. The full variable domain, with the rest looked up from reference TRBV2 and TRBJ2-3, is EPEVTQTPSHQVTQMGQEVILRCVPISNHLYFYWYRQILGQKVEFLVSFYNNEISEKSEIFDDQFSVERPDGSNFTLKIRSTKLEDSAMYFCASLGQGWPTDTQYFGPGTRLTVL.